These 11 T cell receptor beta chains were all obtained from the same sample, sequenced in a study of T cells in Graves' hyperthyroidism and ophthalmopathy. RNA transcripts yielded amplified TCR beta CDR3 regions. RT-PCR in the first round (using the HTBI primer set) targeted the TCR CDR3. TCRdb processed the multiplex PCR reads anew with MiXCR; each CDR3 protein has one entry. The sample shows more than 500,000 distinct CDR3 sequences, about half of them seen only once. The sequenced sample was peripheral blood or thyroid tissue (not recorded which). These receptors came from an adult woman with Graves' disease, either hyperthyroidism or ophthalmopathy (not recorded which).

The chain combines TRBV20-1 with TRBJ2-5; 8 nucleotides align to TRBD1. This CDR3 spans 15 amino acids. V lost 6 bases to trimming and J lost 2 bases; unmatched junction nucleotides: 11. Germline V gene data show CDR1 as DFQATT and CDR2 as SNEGSKA (reference sequence). CDR3 DNA: TGCAGTGCCAGCAGCCAGACAGGGGAGCAAGAGACCCAGTACTTC. This codes for CSASSQTGEQETQYF.

This clonotype came up many times. The CDR3 region is CASTIVEGETQYF. For the CDR3, the DNA is TGTGCCAGCACGATCGTCGAAGGGGAGACCCAGTACTTC. This chain links TRBV2 with TRBJ2-5, with D unclear. CDR3 length equals 13 residues. Between the trimmed V and J ends, which lost 7 bases and 5 bases, there was a span of 14 bases. Germline CDR1 and CDR2: SNHLY and FYNNEI.

The chain has TRBV4-1 and TRBJ1-6; no reliable D call. Germline V gene lookup returns CDR1 MGHRA and CDR2 YSYEKL. The CDR3 runs to 16 residues. Trimming cost V 1 base and J 6 bases, with 13 bases left between them. CDR3 protein: CASSQVEQIINSPLHF. As DNA, the CDR3 is TGCGCCAGCAGCCAAGTAGAACAGATAATTAATTCACCCCTCCACTTT.

This clonotype was counted many times. J is TRBJ1-5 and V is TRBV6-5; no reliable D call. CDR3 size: 15 residues. In germline, CDR1 is MNHEY, CDR2 SVGAGI. Trimming stripped 5 bases from V and 2 bases from J, with 13 bases between. The CDR3 bases are TGTGCCAGCAGTCAATCACCCTGGGGCAATCAGCCCCAGCATTTT. Protein: CASSQSPWGNQPQHF.

At least ten counts were recorded for this clonotype. This rearrangement joins TRBV4-1 to TRBJ2-5, with no clear D. V was cut by 4 bases and J by 0 bases, with 12 bases left in between. The CDR3 has 15 residues. CDR1 and CDR2 from the germline V gene are MGHRA and YSYEKL. The CDR3 protein is CASSRSSPYQETQYF. CDR3 bases: TGCGCCAGCAGCCGGAGCTCCCCTTACCAAGAGACCCAGTACTTC.

The chain uses TRBV9 and TRBJ2-7; D call uncertain. The germline V and J ends were trimmed by 3 bases and 7 bases, with 17 bases remaining between them. The CDR3 is 14 residues long. Germline values: CDR1 SGDLS, CDR2 YYNGEE. CDR3 sequence reads: CASSEGGRNNEQYF. CDR3 in DNA: TGTGCCAGCAGCGAGGGTGGGCGGAACAATGAGCAGTACTTC.

This clonotype came up a few times. V and J are TRBV24-1 and TRBJ1-6; D not resolved. This CDR3 comprises 16 residues. V was shortened by 3 bases and J by 9 bases, with 17 bases between the two germline ends. Per germline, CDR1 KGHDR and CDR2 SFDVKD. The CDR3 nucleotides are TGTGCCACCAGTGATATCGCGGCCGGCGACACTTCACCCCTCCACTTT. Translated, it gives CATSDIAAGDTSPLHF.

The chain uses TRBV6-6 and TRBJ2-5; tentatively, D is TRBD1 or TRBD2 (5 bases each). The V gene's germline CDR1 is MNHNY and CDR2 SVGAGI (reference sequence). V shed 8 bases and J shed 10 bases, with 26 bases lying between them. The CDR3 spans 15 residues. The CDR3 is CASWSGTDPSADQYF. The CDR3 DNA reads TGTGCCAGCTGGTCGGGGACGGACCCCTCCGCGGACCAGTACTTC.

Many counts were recorded for this clonotype. This rearrangement joins TRBV3-1 to TRBJ1-5; a weak D match, TRBD1 (5 bases). CDR1 and CDR2 (germline): LGHDT, YNNKEL (reference sequence). The V end was cut by 0 bases, the J end by 12 bases, with 12 bases between. The CDR3 runs 13 residues. As DNA, the CDR3 is TGTGCCAGCAGCCAAGATCGGGGCCGGTTCCAGCATTTT. The encoded protein is CASSQDRGRFQHF. Variable domain in full (rest from reference TRBV3-1 and TRBJ1-5): DTAVSQTPKYLVTQMGNDKSIKCEQNLGHDTMYWYKQDSKKFLKIMFSYNNKELIINETVPNRFSPKSPDKAHLNLHINSLELGDSAVYFCASSQDRGRFQHFGDGTRLSIL.

This clonotype was counted many times. The gene calls are TRBV13 and TRBJ1-1; D is possibly TRBD1 (6 bases). There are 16 residues in the CDR3. V gave up 6 bases and J gave up 1 base, with 18 bases separating them. CDR1 is PRHDT and CDR2 is FYEKMQ in the germline V gene (reference sequence). CDR3 nucleotides: TGTGCCAGCAGGTATGGGATAAGGGGGTGGAACACTGAAGCTTTCTTT. Its protein is CASRYGIRGWNTEAFF. The full variable domain, its missing parts supplied by reference TRBV13 and TRBJ1-1, is AAGVIQSPRHLIKEKRETATLKCYPIPRHDTVYWYQQGPGQDPQFLISFYEKMQSDKGSIPDRFSAQQFSDYHSELNMSSLELGDSALYFCASRYGIRGWNTEAFFGQGTRLTVV.

The chain recombines TRBV15 with TRBJ2-5; 9 bases agree with TRBD1. This CDR3 contains 14 residues. Trimming cost V 6 bases and J 4 bases; bases outside gene matches: 6. Per germline, CDR1 LNHNV and CDR2 YYDKDF (reference sequence). For the CDR3, the DNA is TGTGCCACCAGTCCACAGGGGGCCGTAGAGACCCAGTACTTC. This codes for CATSPQGAVETQYF. Full variable domain (outside the CDR3, taken from reference TRBV15 and TRBJ2-5): DAMVIQNPRYQVTQFGKPVTLSCSQTLNHNVMYWYQQKSSQAPKLLFHYYDKDFNNEADTPDNFQSRRPNTSFCFLDIRSPGLGDTAMYLCATSPQGAVETQYFGPGTRLLVL.